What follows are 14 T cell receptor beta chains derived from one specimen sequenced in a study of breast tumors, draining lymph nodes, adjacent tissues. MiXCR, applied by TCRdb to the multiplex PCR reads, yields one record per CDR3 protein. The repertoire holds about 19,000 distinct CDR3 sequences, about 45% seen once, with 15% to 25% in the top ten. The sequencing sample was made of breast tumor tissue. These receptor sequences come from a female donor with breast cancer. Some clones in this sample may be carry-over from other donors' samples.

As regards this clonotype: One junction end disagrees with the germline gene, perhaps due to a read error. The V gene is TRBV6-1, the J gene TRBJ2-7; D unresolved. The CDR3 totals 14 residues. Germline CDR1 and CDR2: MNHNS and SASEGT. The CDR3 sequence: CASDTPANPYKQYF. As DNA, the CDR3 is TGTGCCAGCGACACACCAGCTAACCCCTACAAGCAGTACTTT.

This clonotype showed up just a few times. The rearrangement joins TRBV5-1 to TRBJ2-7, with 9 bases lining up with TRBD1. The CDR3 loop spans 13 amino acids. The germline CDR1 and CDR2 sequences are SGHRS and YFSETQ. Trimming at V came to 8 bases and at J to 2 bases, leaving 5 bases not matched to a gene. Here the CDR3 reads CASTTGGTYEQYF. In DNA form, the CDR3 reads TGCGCCAGTACGACAGGGGGTACCTACGAGCAGTACTTC.

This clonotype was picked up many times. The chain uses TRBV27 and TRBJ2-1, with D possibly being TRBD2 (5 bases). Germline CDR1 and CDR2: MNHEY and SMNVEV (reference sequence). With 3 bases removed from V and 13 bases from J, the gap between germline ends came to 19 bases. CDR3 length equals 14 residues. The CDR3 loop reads CASSFNTRGGVQFF. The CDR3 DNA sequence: TGTGCCAGCAGTTTTAATACACGGGGTGGGGTTCAGTTCTTC.

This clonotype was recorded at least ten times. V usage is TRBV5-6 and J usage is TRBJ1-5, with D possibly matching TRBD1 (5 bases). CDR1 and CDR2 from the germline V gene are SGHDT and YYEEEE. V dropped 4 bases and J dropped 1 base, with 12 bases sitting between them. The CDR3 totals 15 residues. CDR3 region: CASSPRGASNQPQHF. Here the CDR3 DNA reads TGTGCCAGCAGCCCGCGTGGGGCCAGCAATCAGCCCCAGCATTTT.

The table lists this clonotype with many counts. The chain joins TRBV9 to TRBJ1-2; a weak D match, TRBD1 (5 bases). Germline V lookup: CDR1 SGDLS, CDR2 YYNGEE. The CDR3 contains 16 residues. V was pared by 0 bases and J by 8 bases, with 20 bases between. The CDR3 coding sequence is TGTGCCAGCAGCGTAGGGGGGGAGGGGCCCTTATTCGGCTACACCTTC. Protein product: CASSVGGEGPLFGYTF.

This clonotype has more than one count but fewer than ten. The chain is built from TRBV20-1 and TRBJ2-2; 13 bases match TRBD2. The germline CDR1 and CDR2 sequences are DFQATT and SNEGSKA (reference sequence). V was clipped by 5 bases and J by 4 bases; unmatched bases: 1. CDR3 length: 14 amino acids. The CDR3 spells CSARTSGSTGELFF. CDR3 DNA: TGCAGTGCTCGGACTAGCGGGAGCACCGGGGAGCTGTTTTTT.

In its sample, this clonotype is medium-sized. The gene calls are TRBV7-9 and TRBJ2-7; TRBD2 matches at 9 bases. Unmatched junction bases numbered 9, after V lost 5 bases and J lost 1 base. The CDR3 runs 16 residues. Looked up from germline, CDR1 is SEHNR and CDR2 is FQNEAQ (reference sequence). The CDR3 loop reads CASSQVTLAGSYEQYF. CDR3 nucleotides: TGTGCCAGCAGCCAGGTGACCCTAGCGGGGTCCTACGAGCAGTACTTC.

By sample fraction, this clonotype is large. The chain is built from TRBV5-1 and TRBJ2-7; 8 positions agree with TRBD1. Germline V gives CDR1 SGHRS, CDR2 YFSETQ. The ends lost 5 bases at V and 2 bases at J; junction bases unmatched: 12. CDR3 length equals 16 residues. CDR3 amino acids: CASRLRSTGGAYEQYF. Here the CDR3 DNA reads TGCGCCAGCAGGCTACGGAGCACAGGGGGAGCCTACGAGCAGTACTTC.

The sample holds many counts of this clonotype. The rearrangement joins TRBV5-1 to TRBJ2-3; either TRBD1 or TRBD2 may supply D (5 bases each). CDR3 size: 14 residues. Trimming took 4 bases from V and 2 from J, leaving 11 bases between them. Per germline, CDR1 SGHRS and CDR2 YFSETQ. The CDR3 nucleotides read TGCGCCAGCAGCCTAGGGGACCTCACAGATACGCAGTATTTT. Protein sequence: CASSLGDLTDTQYF. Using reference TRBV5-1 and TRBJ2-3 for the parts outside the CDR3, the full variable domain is KAGVTQTPRYLIKTRGQQVTLSCSPISGHRSVSWYQQTPGQGLQFLFEYFSETQRNKGNFPGRFSGRQFSNSRSEMNVSTLELGDSALYLCASSLGDLTDTQYFGPGTRLTVL.

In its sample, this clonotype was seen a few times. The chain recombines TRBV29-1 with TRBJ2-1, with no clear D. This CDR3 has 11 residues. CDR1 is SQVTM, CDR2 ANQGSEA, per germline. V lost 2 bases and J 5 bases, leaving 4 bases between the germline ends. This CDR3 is CSVELNNEQFF. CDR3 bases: TGCAGCGTTGAACTAAACAATGAGCAGTTCTTC.

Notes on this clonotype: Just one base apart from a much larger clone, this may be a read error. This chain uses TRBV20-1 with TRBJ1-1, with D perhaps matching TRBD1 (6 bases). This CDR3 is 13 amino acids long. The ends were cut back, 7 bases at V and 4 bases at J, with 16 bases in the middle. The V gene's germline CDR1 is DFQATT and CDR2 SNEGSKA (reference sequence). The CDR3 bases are TGCAGTGTCGGGACAAGGGATTGCACTGAAGCTTTCTTT. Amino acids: CSVGTRDCTEAFF.

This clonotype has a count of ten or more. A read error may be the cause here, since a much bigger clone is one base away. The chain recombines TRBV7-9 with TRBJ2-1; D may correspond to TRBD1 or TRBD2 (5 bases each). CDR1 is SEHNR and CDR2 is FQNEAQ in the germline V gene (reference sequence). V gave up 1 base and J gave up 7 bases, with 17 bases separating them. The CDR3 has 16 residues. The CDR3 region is CASSLGGGVKGNEQFF. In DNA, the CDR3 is TGTGCCAGCAGCTTAGGTGGGGGAGTGAAGGGAAATGAGCAGTTCTTC.

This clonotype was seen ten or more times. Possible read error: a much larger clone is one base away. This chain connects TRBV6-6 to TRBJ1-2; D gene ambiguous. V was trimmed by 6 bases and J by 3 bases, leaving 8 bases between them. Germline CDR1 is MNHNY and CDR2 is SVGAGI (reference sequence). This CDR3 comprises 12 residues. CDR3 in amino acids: CASSLQDYGYTF. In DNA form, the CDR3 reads TGTGCCAGCAGCCTCCAGGACTATGGCTACACCTTC.

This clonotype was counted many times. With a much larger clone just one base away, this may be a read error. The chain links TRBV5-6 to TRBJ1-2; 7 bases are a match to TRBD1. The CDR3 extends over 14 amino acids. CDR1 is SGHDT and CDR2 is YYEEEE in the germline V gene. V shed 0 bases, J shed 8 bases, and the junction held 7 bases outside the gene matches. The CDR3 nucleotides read TGTGCCAGCAGCTTGGCCGAGGCACAGGGGGGCTACACCTTC. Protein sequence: CASSLAEAQGGYTF.